This T cell receptor (beta chain) was recorded in a study of blood T cell repertoires in COVID-19. Trimming took 4 bases from V and 4 from J; bases not matched to a gene: 13. This CDR3 is built from 20 residues. CDR1 PRHDT and CDR2 FYEKMQ come from the germline V gene (reference sequence). In the original analysis: Nucleated cell number was recorded as an estimate derived from reference gene primer amplification. Sequencing used immunoSEQ multiplex PCR; TCRdb keeps in-frame clones, though not all of them. V and J calls and clone size come straight from that table; D and trimming were deduced from the DNA. The table includes around 160,000 clones, 70% to 90% detected once.

This chain joins TRBV13 and TRBJ2-6; 13 bases map to TRBD2. This TCR derives from a man between 60 and 70 years old with active or convalescent COVID-19. The sequencing sample was made of peripheral blood. The CDR3: CASSSYAETSGRSGANVLTF. The CDR3 DNA follows: TGTGCCAGCAGCTCCTATGCCGAGACTAGCGGGAGGTCGGGGGCCAACGTCCTGACTTTC.